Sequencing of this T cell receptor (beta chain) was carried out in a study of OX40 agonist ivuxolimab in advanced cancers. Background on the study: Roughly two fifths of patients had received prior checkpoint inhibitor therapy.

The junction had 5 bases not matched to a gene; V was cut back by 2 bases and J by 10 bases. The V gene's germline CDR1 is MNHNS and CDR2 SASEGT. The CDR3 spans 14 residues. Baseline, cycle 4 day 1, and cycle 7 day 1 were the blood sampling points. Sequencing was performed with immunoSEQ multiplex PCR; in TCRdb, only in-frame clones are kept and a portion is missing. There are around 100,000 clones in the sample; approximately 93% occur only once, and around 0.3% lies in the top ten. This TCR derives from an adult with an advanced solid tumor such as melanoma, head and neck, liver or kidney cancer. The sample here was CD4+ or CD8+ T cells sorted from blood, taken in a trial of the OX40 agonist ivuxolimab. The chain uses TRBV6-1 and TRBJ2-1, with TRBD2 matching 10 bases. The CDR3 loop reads CASSEPGTSDEQFF. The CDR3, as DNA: TGTGCCAGCAGTGAACCCGGGACTAGCGACGAGCAGTTCTTC.